Included here is one T cell receptor beta chain sequence, with context. The specificity of this receptor is unknown. Base qualities are not recorded, but no much larger clone differs from it by a single base. The donors were included in the validation cohort of 120 subjects, a group kept apart from the roughly 690-subject first cohort. This sample was taken from a study of cytomegalovirus exposure and HLA in healthy donors (dated by TCRdb to 2017 to 2019). With regard to the full study: According to a later analysis, the approximately 120 validation repertoires were produced on the same platform as the roughly 600 repertoires of the first cohort. The study aimed to test whether signatures of past pathogen exposure could be identified by cataloging public T cell receptors. Along with the approximately 600-subject first cohort, a separate validation cohort of 120 different subjects was used. The study combined high-throughput TCR immunosequencing, statistical association of individual TCRs with disease status, and machine learning to predict cytomegalovirus infection status.

What the research found in general, with its limitations: The study gave a list of 150 to 200 TCR beta chains associated with cytomegalovirus. Cytomegalovirus status was reported to be diagnosed by the classifier with high specificity and sensitivity in both the original and validation cohorts. In vitro tests confirmed that a few of the cytomegalovirus-associated TCR beta chains recognize cytomegalovirus antigens. Subsequent analysis determined that TCRs grouped into clusters in the first cohort also showed a tendency toward co-occurrence across the roughly 120 validation repertoires, and approximately 93% of cluster scores exceeded 0. It was suggested by the authors that the approach could potentially be generalized to other disease states and immunological phenotypes. Most TCR sequences were seen in very few donors, while some public TCRs were found in many individuals. The validation cohort had no HLA typing available for a later analysis, so co-occurrence within that cohort was assessed over all 130 or so repertoires.

Including cysteine and phenylalanine, the CDR3 has 14 amino acids. The CDR3 DNA has 42 bases and is translated from base 1. CDR1 and CDR2, looked up from the germline V gene (reference sequence), are SGHNT and YYREEE. V trim: 5 bases; J trim: 11 bases; unmatched bases: 8. Library preparation employed the immunoSEQ multiplex PCR assay. As for the authors' bioinformatics: To diagnose cytomegalovirus status from the catalog of TCR beta chain sequences, a statistical classification framework was built. This is the immuneACCESS table as TCRdb keeps it, with only in-frame sequences that have V and J called. A part of the clones is gone; compared with another copy, unresolved V genes explain less than half, and the rest is unexplained. V, J and clone size derive from that table, while D and trimming were established from the DNA sequence. The sample table holds 150,000 to 200,000 clones, of which about 87% were seen once. The ten largest make up more than 1.2% of the sample.

The sample was PBMCs. The chain is made from TRBV5-4 and TRBJ2-3, with 13 middle bases fitting TRBD2. This TCR was sampled from a woman younger than 45 in good health and CMV-seronegative. The DNA reads TGTGCCAGCAGACTAGCGGGGGGGCCTCACGTGCAGTATTTT. Its translation reads: CASRLAGGPHVQYF.